Presented here are 32 T cell receptor beta chains from one specimen sequenced in a study of blood T cell repertoires in COVID-19. Using immunoSEQ multiplex PCR, the repertoire was profiled, and TCRdb retains in-frame clones only, with some absent. Of about 34,000 clones in the sample, roughly 74% are singletons; the top ten hold about 15%. Material: peripheral blood. These receptors came from a man older than 75 with active or convalescent COVID-19.

The rearrangement uses TRBV11-3 and TRBJ2-3, with 7 positions matching TRBD2. Trimming at V came to 5 bases and at J to 0 bases, leaving 11 bases not matched to a gene. CDR3 length equals 17 residues. CDR1 and CDR2 from the germline V gene are SGHNT and YENEEA. Written as DNA, the CDR3 is TGTGCCAGCAGCCCTCTTATTGGTAGCGGGAGCACAGATACGCAGTATTTT. It translates to CASSPLIGSGSTDTQYF.

This clone is classed as medium-sized. CDR3 DNA: TGTGCCAGCAGCTCTAGCGGGAGGGCACATGAGCAGTTCTTC. This sequence encodes CASSSSGRAHEQFF. V and J are TRBV2 and TRBJ2-1, with 12 bases lining up with TRBD2. The germline CDR1 and CDR2 sequences are SNHLY and FYNNEI. The CDR3 extends over 14 amino acids. After removal of 6 bases from V and 8 bases from J, the junction contained 5 bases not matched to a gene. Supplemented by reference TRBV2 and TRBJ2-1, the full variable domain reads EPEVTQTPSHQVTQMGQEVILRCVPISNHLYFYWYRQILGQKVEFLVSFYNNEISEKSEIFDDQFSVERPDGSNFTLKIRSTKLEDSAMYFCASSSSGRAHEQFFGPGTRLTVL.

The chain recombines TRBV5-4 with TRBJ2-7; D is ambiguous. The CDR3 loop spans 13 amino acids. V shed 4 bases and J shed 1 base, with 9 bases lying between them. Germline CDR1 is SGHNT and CDR2 is YYREEE (reference sequence). CDR3 protein: CASSDDKSYEQYF. Written as DNA, the CDR3 is TGTGCCAGCAGCGACGACAAGTCCTACGAGCAGTACTTC.

The rearrangement joins TRBV4-2 to TRBJ2-1; 9 bases match TRBD2. CDR3 size: 16 residues. The junction had 10 bases not matched to a gene; V was cut back by 4 bases and J by 6 bases. The germline V gene has CDR1 LGHNA and CDR2 YNFKEQ. This CDR3 is CASSPAGASGINEQFF. The CDR3 DNA reads TGTGCCAGCAGCCCCGCCGGGGCTAGCGGGATCAATGAGCAGTTCTTC.

The chain carries TRBV18 and TRBJ2-7; 11 positions agree with TRBD1. This CDR3 has 14 amino acids. Germline V lookup: CDR1 KGHSH, CDR2 LQKENI. V gave up 7 bases and J gave up 4 bases; unmatched junction bases: 6. As DNA, the CDR3 is TGTGCCAGCTGCCTGGGACAGGGGGGATACGAGCAGTACTTC. This gives the protein CASCLGQGGYEQYF.

The chain links TRBV10-3 to TRBJ2-3; D is possibly TRBD2 (6 bases). The CDR3 has 16 residues. Germline CDR1 is ENHRY and CDR2 is SYGVKD. With 7 bases removed from V and 4 bases from J, the gap between germline ends came to 21 bases. The CDR3 here is CAINKRDLNSADTQYF. The CDR3 DNA reads as TGTGCCATCAACAAACGGGACTTAAACAGCGCAGATACGCAGTATTTT.

A single count supports this clone. This chain uses TRBV2 with TRBJ1-1; no firm D call. Germline loops: CDR1 SNHLY, CDR2 FYNNEI. The CDR3 runs to 13 residues. Deletions cut 2 bases from V and 10 bases from J, with 14 bases between. The CDR3 DNA reads as TGTGCCAGCAGTGAAATCGGCAGACGAGGAGCTTTCTTT. This translates into CASSEIGRRGAFF. The full variable domain, its missing parts supplied by reference TRBV2 and TRBJ1-1, is EPEVTQTPSHQVTQMGQEVILRCVPISNHLYFYWYRQILGQKVEFLVSFYNNEISEKSEIFDDQFSVERPDGSNFTLKIRSTKLEDSAMYFCASSEIGRRGAFFGQGTRLTVV.

This chain joins TRBV28 and TRBJ1-3; no reliable D call. V lost 3 bases and J lost 1, with 7 bases in between. Germline-derived CDR1 and CDR2 are MDHEN and SYDVKM. CDR3 length: 14 amino acids. CDR3 amino acids: CASSFRGSGNTIYF. The DNA of the CDR3 is TGTGCCAGCAGTTTCCGGGGATCTGGAAACACCATATATTTT.

V and J are TRBV5-4 and TRBJ2-7; D possibly corresponds to TRBD2 (5 bases). The V end was cut by 1 base, the J end by 0 bases, with 11 bases between. The CDR3 sequence is 15 residues long. Germline V gene sequence: CDR1 SGHNT, CDR2 YYREEE (reference sequence). DNA for the CDR3: TGTGCCAGCAGCTTGAGTACGGGGAGCTCCTACGAGCAGTACTTC. Translated, it gives CASSLSTGSSYEQYF.

V gene TRBV24-1 combines with J gene TRBJ2-5; TRBD2 matches 12 bases. Germline V gene sequence: CDR1 KGHDR, CDR2 SFDVKD. CDR3 size: 14 residues. Losses at the gene ends were 7 bases for V and 3 bases for J; bases not matched to a gene: 2. The CDR3 nucleotides are TGTGCCACCAGCCCTAGCGGGAGGGAAGAGACCCAGTACTTC. It yields the protein CATSPSGREETQYF.

This chain uses TRBV10-3 with TRBJ2-7; D is undetermined. The CDR3 spans 17 residues. Trimming shortened V by 0 bases and J by 2 bases, and 17 bases separated the two germline ends. Germline V gene data show CDR1 as ENHRY and CDR2 as SYGVKD. CDR3 protein: CAISESTVQNRAYEQYF. CDR3 nucleotide sequence: TGTGCCATCAGTGAGTCCACAGTACAGAATCGAGCCTACGAGCAGTACTTC.

A few counts support this clone. V gene TRBV30 combines with J gene TRBJ2-3, with TRBD2 as a possible D gene (6 bases). The CDR3 has 16 amino acids. The V and J ends lost 4 bases and 2 bases respectively, with 19 bases between them. The germline V gene has CDR1 GTSNPN and CDR2 SVGIG (reference sequence). The CDR3 loop is CAWNRSDGSPTDTQYF. DNA for the CDR3: TGTGCCTGGAATCGGTCCGACGGGAGCCCCACAGATACGCAGTATTTT.

V and J are TRBV28 and TRBJ2-1; a weak D match, TRBD2 (6 bases). The CDR3 consists of 17 residues. Trimming removed 7 bases from V and 4 bases from J, with 23 bases in between. CDR1 and CDR2 (germline): MDHEN, SYDVKM. The CDR3 region has the DNA TGTGCCAGCATGAGGGGTCCAGAGCGGGCTATGTACAATGAGCAGTTCTTC. It encodes CASMRGPERAMYNEQFF.

The genes are TRBV7-2 and TRBJ1-2; D is unclear. CDR3 length equals 13 residues. CDR1 and CDR2 (germline): SGHTA, FQGNSA. Trimming stripped 2 bases from V and 8 bases from J, with 12 bases between. DNA for the CDR3: TGTGCCAGCAGCTTAAACCGGGGAGGAGGCTACACCTTC. Translated, it gives CASSLNRGGGYTF.

This clone turned up a few times. V is TRBV7-5 and J is TRBJ2-5; the table assigns TRBD1, which was not confirmed against the DNA. TRBV7-5 is listed as a pseudogene. The CDR3 length is 15 residues. The CDR3, as DNA: TGTGTCAGAAGCTTAGGGACAGGGGTCCCGGAGACCCAGTACTTC. This gives the protein CVRSLGTGVPETQYF.

This chain joins TRBV5-1 and TRBJ1-3, with 7 bases lining up with TRBD1. There are 14 residues in the CDR3. V lost 5 bases, J lost 1 base, and 3 bases stayed unmatched. The germline CDR1 and CDR2 sequences are SGHRS and YFSETQ. In DNA form, the CDR3 reads TGCGCCAGCAGAGAACAGGGGTCTGGAAACACCATATATTTT. This gives the protein CASREQGSGNTIYF.

This clone is a singleton in its sample. V usage is TRBV7-2 and J usage is TRBJ1-5; 8 nucleotides line up with TRBD1. The CDR3 covers 15 residues. The germline V gene encodes CDR1 SGHTA and CDR2 FQGNSA. The junction had 6 bases not matched to a gene; V was cut back by 1 base and J by 7 bases. The CDR3 reads CASSLGTGYAQPQHF. Here the CDR3 DNA reads TGTGCCAGCAGCTTAGGGACAGGGTACGCCCAGCCCCAGCATTTT.

This rearrangement joins TRBV5-1 to TRBJ2-7; D is uncertain. This CDR3 has 15 residues. V dropped 4 bases and J dropped 3 bases, with 17 bases sitting between them. CDR1 SGHRS and CDR2 YFSETQ come from the germline V gene. The CDR3: CASSEDRVPYYEQYF. CDR3 bases: TGCGCCAGCAGCGAAGATCGAGTGCCGTACTACGAGCAGTACTTC. Full variable domain (rest looked up from reference TRBV5-1 and TRBJ2-7): KAGVTQTPRYLIKTRGQQVTLSCSPISGHRSVSWYQQTPGQGLQFLFEYFSETQRNKGNFPGRFSGRQFSNSRSEMNVSTLELGDSALYLCASSEDRVPYYEQYFGPGTRLTVT.

The chain joins TRBV29-1 to TRBJ2-1, with 8 positions matching TRBD1. CDR3 length: 15 residues. Germline loops: CDR1 SQVTM, CDR2 ANQGSEA. V lost 4 bases, J lost 8 bases, and 13 bases stayed unmatched. The CDR3 protein is CSVGTDRAGPHEQFF. The CDR3 coding sequence is TGCAGCGTTGGGACGGACAGGGCCGGCCCCCATGAGCAGTTCTTC.

V is TRBV5-6 and J is TRBJ2-1, with 7 nucleotides matching TRBD2. Germline V lookup: CDR1 SGHDT, CDR2 YYEEEE. The CDR3 is 15 residues long. With 0 bases clipped from V and 5 bases from J, the junction kept 5 bases outside the gene matches. This chain's CDR3 is CASSLVGRQNNEQFF. Written as DNA, the CDR3 is TGTGCCAGCAGCTTGGTCGGGAGGCAGAACAATGAGCAGTTCTTC.

This clone has a handful of counts. The rearrangement uses TRBV3-1 (or the pseudogene TRBV3-2) and TRBJ2-1; no firm D call. This CDR3 has 15 amino acids. The V gene's germline CDR1 is LGHDT and CDR2 YNNKEL (reference sequence). The ends were cut back, 0 bases at V and 4 bases at J, with 10 bases in the middle. The CDR3 nucleotides read TGTGCCAGCAGCCAAGATCAGTGGTCGTACAATGAGCAGTTCTTC. It codes for CASSQDQWSYNEQFF.

This clone appeared a single time. The gene calls are TRBV6-1 and TRBJ2-3; TRBD2 aligns across 7 bases. The V segment lost 0 bases and the J segment 5 bases; nucleotides outside the gene matches: 8. Germline CDR1 reads MNHNS; CDR2 reads SASEGT. CDR3 size: 16 residues. The CDR3 coding sequence is TGTGCCAGCAGTGAAGCGCGCGGGAGCGGTGGAGATACGCAGTATTTT. This translates into CASSEARGSGGDTQYF.

There are a few counts of this clone. V and J are TRBV6-1 and TRBJ2-2; a weak D match, TRBD2 (5 bases). V dropped 5 bases and J dropped 4 bases, with 17 bases sitting between them. Germline CDR1 MNHNS, CDR2 SASEGT. This CDR3 comprises 16 residues. The CDR3 sequence is CASSQGLNRGTGELFF. In DNA form, the CDR3 reads TGTGCCAGCAGTCAAGGACTTAATCGCGGCACCGGGGAGCTGTTTTTT.

This clone has a handful of counts. This chain connects TRBV2 to TRBJ2-7; 7 bases agree with TRBD2. V lost 5 bases, J lost 3 bases, and 13 bases stayed unmatched. CDR1 is SNHLY, CDR2 FYNNEI, per germline. There are 16 residues in the CDR3. Here the CDR3 reads CASSPAQIAGNYEQYF. DNA for the CDR3: TGTGCCAGCAGTCCCGCCCAGATAGCGGGCAACTACGAGCAGTACTTC.

CDR3 nucleotide sequence: TGTGCCAGCAGCGTAGTTACTGGGAACACTGAAGCTTTCTTT. This gives the protein CASSVVTGNTEAFF. V usage is TRBV9 and J usage is TRBJ1-1; D gene unclear. CDR1 and CDR2 (germline): SGDLS, YYNGEE. V shed 0 bases and J shed 1 base, with 7 bases lying between them. This CDR3 has 14 amino acids.

The rearrangement joins TRBV7-2 to TRBJ2-2; 12 nucleotides match TRBD2. Germline CDR1 and CDR2: SGHTA and FQGNSA. This CDR3 has 17 residues. J was trimmed by 10 bases and V by 1 base; bases with no gene match: 10. CDR3: CASSLEPPSGRALELFF. The CDR3 DNA sequence: TGTGCCAGCAGCTTAGAACCGCCTAGCGGGAGGGCCTTGGAGCTGTTTTTT.

The CDR3 region is CASSPGLAGGPTGELFF. The CDR3 bases are TGTGCCAGCAGTCCCGGACTAGCGGGAGGACCAACCGGGGAGCTGTTTTTT. The rearrangement links TRBV28 to TRBJ2-2; TRBD2 matches 14 bases. Germline V gene lookup returns CDR1 MDHEN and CDR2 SYDVKM. The CDR3 loop spans 17 amino acids. V dropped 5 bases and J dropped 5; count of bases not matched to a gene: 7. Supplemented by reference TRBV28 and TRBJ2-2, the full variable domain reads DVKVTQSSRYLVKRTGEKVFLECVQDMDHENMFWYRQDPGLGLRLIYFSYDVKMKEKGDIPEGYSVSREKKERFSLILESASTNQTSMYLCASSPGLAGGPTGELFFGEGSRLTVL.

This clone is a singleton in its sample. V usage is TRBV5-1 and J usage is TRBJ2-1, with 9 bases matching TRBD2. Trimming took 0 bases from V and 5 from J; bases not matched to a gene: 6. The germline gives CDR1 SGHRS, CDR2 YFSETQ. The CDR3 runs 16 residues. The CDR3 region has the DNA TGCGCCAGCAGCTTGGTTGGTAGCGGGAGAAACAATGAGCAGTTCTTC. Its protein is CASSLVGSGRNNEQFF. Variable domain in full (rest from reference TRBV5-1 and TRBJ2-1): KAGVTQTPRYLIKTRGQQVTLSCSPISGHRSVSWYQQTPGQGLQFLFEYFSETQRNKGNFPGRFSGRQFSNSRSEMNVSTLELGDSALYLCASSLVGSGRNNEQFFGPGTRLTVL.

The chain has TRBV9 and TRBJ2-5, with TRBD2 identical over 7 bases. CDR3 length: 13 residues. J was trimmed by 6 bases and V by 0 bases; bases with no gene match: 2. CDR1 SGDLS and CDR2 YYNGEE come from the germline V gene. CDR3 in DNA: TGTGCCAGCAGCGTAGGGGACTATAAGACCCAGTACTTC. It is translated as CASSVGDYKTQYF. Full variable domain (missing parts from reference TRBV9 and TRBJ2-5): DSGVTQTPKHLITATGQRVTLRCSPRSGDLSVYWYQQSLDQGLQFLIQYYNGEERAKGNILERFSAQQFPDLHSELNLSSLELGDSALYFCASSVGDYKTQYFGPGTRLLVL.

This clone was observed a handful of times. The V and J genes are TRBV18 and TRBJ1-6, with TRBD1 identical over 8 bases. V dropped 3 bases and J dropped 7; count of bases not matched to a gene: 5. Per germline, CDR1 KGHSH and CDR2 LQKENI. CDR3 length equals 15 residues. The CDR3 nucleotides are TGTGCCAGCTCACCGCAGGGGGCCCCCAATTCACCCCTCCACTTT. This encodes CASSPQGAPNSPLHF.

The V gene is TRBV28, the J gene TRBJ2-5; no clear D. The CDR3 spans 12 residues. Germline V CDR1 and CDR2: MDHEN, SYDVKM. V lost 5 bases, J lost 1 base, and 5 bases lay in between. CDR3 region: CASSTSQETQYF. In nucleotides, the CDR3 is TGTGCCAGCAGTACGAGCCAAGAGACCCAGTACTTC.

This clone is judged medium-sized. The V gene is TRBV7-9, the J gene TRBJ1-2; the match to TRBD1 covers 11 bases. Germline V gene sequence: CDR1 SEHNR, CDR2 FQNEAQ (reference sequence). Trimming removed 5 bases from V and 4 bases from J; junction bases left unmatched: 9. The CDR3 consists of 16 residues. The CDR3 loop reads CASSTTDRGPVYGYTF. The CDR3 coding sequence is TGTGCCAGCAGCACGACGGACAGGGGGCCGGTCTATGGCTACACCTTC.